The present TCR beta chain was sequenced within a study of shared clonotypes between healthy human individuals (dated by TCRdb to the early 2020s). With respect to the entire study: Three men and two women, aged 18 to 49 years, made up the cohort. For each donor, CD4 naive and CD4 memory were each given three plates, CD8 naive was given two plates, and CD8 memory was given one plate. To estimate repertoire size and how much clonotypes are shared between individuals, the study performed deep sequencing of blood TCR repertoires from about five healthy adults. Libraries were prepared and TCR repertoires were sequenced by different laboratories using diverse techniques, in order to increase sequencing depth and limit assay-specific biases. Each donor's leukapheresis produced roughly between roughly 0.9 and 9 billion PBMCs. Study-level results and caveats: Sampling was limited to blood, and TCR repertoires in tissue likely differ from TCR repertoires in blood. The small number of donors limited the genetic and exposure-history diversity represented. Roughly 5.2% of naive CD4, roughly 3.6% of naive CD8, roughly 2.4% of memory CD4, and around 0.42% of memory CD8 clonotypes were shared across a handful of donors. Incomplete sequencing was indicated by rarefaction of sorted-subset datasets, despite the large sequencing depth. Compared with non-shared clonotypes, the clonotypes found in all four sorted-subset donors had higher generation probabilities. Naive subsets generally had larger estimated clonotype richness than memory subsets. Pairwise subsampling indicated that sequencing depth was expected to affect the degree of clonotype sharing among donors.

Regarding this clone: Its antigen is still unknown. It has no much larger one-base neighbor in the sample; base qualities were not kept. This CDR3 is also generated by other DNA sequences in the sample.

The donors were healthy, HIV-negative adults who had no recently reported acute infections or vaccinations. Every donor was a Caucasian adult living in Nashville, Tennessee, USA. CD4+ T cells were enriched by magnetic negative selection; naive cells were then positively selected on CD45RA, and the negative fraction formed the memory subset. Blood was collected by leukapheresis, and PBMCs were isolated by Ficoll-Histopaque density gradient centrifugation and then cryopreserved in liquid nitrogen vapor phase. Analytical flow cytometry was used to check the purity and quantity of each magnetically sorted T cell population. Each sorted fraction had its genomic DNA isolated and then quantified by UV absorbance on a Nanodrop 2000c. TCR CDR3 regions were amplified from genomic DNA by multiplex PCR using the deep immunoSEQ assay. Genomic DNA extracted from each cell subset was distributed evenly over all wells of several immunoSEQ 96-well plates, and each plate served as one replicate. Each replicate PCR for sorted subsets received roughly 0.2 ug genomic DNA, equal to roughly 30,000 T cell genomes. The purified libraries were quantified using a Qubit 3.0 fluorometer, sized with a Bioanalyzer 2100, and then quantified again using the KAPA Library Quantification kit. A separate single-read 150-cycle Illumina NextSeq 550 flow cell was used to sequence each immunoSEQ 96-well plate. In the original analysis: Because the immunoSEQ output included only junctional sequences and no quality scores, the filtering could not be the same as the filtering used for full-length reads. To assign V/J genes and CDR3, sequences were annotated using PyIR, a Python wrapper for IgBLAST v1.9, with IMGT germline references. Reads were filtered out if the reads had weak V/J assignments (E-value above 1e-6), no CDR3, stop codons, out-of-frame junctions, or ambiguous translated residues. A V3J clonotype was defined by an identical inferred V gene, J gene, and CDR3 amino acid sequence. To compute the percentage overlap between repertoires, the number of shared unique clonotypes was divided by the size of the smaller repertoire. Repertoire richness was assessed with RTK rarefaction, the Chao1 estimator, and Recon v2.1 estimates of unobserved clonotypes. Generation probabilities for all TCRbeta clonotypes obtained by the gDNA method from a handful of donors were computed using OLGA. The immuneACCESS repertoire file appears here via TCRdb, limited to in-frame rearrangements. These files lack a portion of the clones; in checked studies, under half of the deficit traces to unresolved V genes, and the cause of the others is not known. V, J and clone size are those of that table, while D and trimming were read from the DNA. This sample gives around 700,000 clones in total; less than 80% of them show up just once. Approximately 1.8% of the sample rests with the top ten.

The V end loses 3 bases and the J end loses 6 bases, and a stretch of 8 bases separates them. From cysteine to phenylalanine, the CDR3 is 12 amino acids long. Only the CDR3 portion is preserved as DNA: 36 bases, with reading frame beginning at the first base. CDR1 is given as MDHEN and CDR2 as SYDVKM, both from the germline V gene. Material for sequencing was memory CD4+ T cells sorted from blood. The cell subset or site label, as the study defines it: CD45RA-negative fraction. The sequence was obtained from a woman aged 30 to 39 in good health. This chain joins TRBV28 to TRBJ1-1, with the D gene not confidently named. This receptor has the CDR3 CASSLNSPEAFF. The sequenced DNA: TGTGCCAGCAGTTTGAACAGTCCTGAAGCTTTCTTT. This CDR3, with the reference TRBV28 and TRBJ1-1 proteins standing in past its ends, gives the full variable domain DVKVTQSSRYLVKRTGEKVFLECVQDMDHENMFWYRQDPGLGLRLIYFSYDVKMKEKGDIPEGYSVSREKKERFSLILESASTNQTSMYLCASSLNSPEAFFGQGTRLTVV.